Below, one T cell receptor (beta chain) is given with its context. Treatment here: preoperative locoregional IRX-2 cytokine immunotherapy. This phase Ib study tested locoregional IRX-2 cytokine immunotherapy given before surgery. The repertoire was sequenced with immunoSEQ multiplex PCR; TCRdb's copy has only in-frame clones and lacks some. Of some 13,000 clones in the sample, roughly 88% were seen once. This record belongs to a study of preoperative IRX-2 immunotherapy in early breast cancer. This receptor was obtained from a human donor with breast cancer. The sample was gathered from a patient treated with IRX-2 immunotherapy.

The CDR3 region is CASSLSGTGSKQYV. The CDR3 nucleotides are TGTGCCAGCAGTTTATCGGGGACAGGGTCGAAGCAGTACGTC. J is TRBJ2-7 and V is TRBV27; 9 bases are shared with TRBD1. The CDR3 has 14 amino acids. Germline CDR1 and CDR2: MNHEY and SMNVEV (reference sequence). The J segment lost 8 bases and the V segment lost 0 bases, leaving 5 bases of the junction unmatched.